The rows below give T cell receptor beta chains drawn from one sample of a study of T cell responses to AZD1222 COVID-19 vaccine. Generated by immunoSEQ multiplex PCR, the TCRdb table keeps only in-frame clones and is missing some. The sample shows some 170,000 clones, 85% to 90% of them seen only once. The starting material was peripheral blood, obtained on day 0 of AZD1222 vaccination. These receptors all come from an adult in good health. The CDR3 runs from the conserved cysteine through the conserved F or W. Size is omitted from some rows. Given values are once, few, many or a class for expanded clones.

clone_size | j_call | v_call | cdr3_aa
- | TRBJ2-5 | TRBV5-1 | CASNRHERGIFQETQYF
- | TRBJ2-6 | TRBV7-8 | CASSYSSGANVLTF
- | TRBJ1-1 | TRBV6-2/TRBV6-3 | CASSTNLNTEAFF
- | TRBJ1-3 | TRBV5-6 | CASSLSFRGAGNTIYF
- | TRBJ1-2 | TRBV5-6 | CASSFRRTMSYGYTF
- | TRBJ2-1 | TRBV2 | CASTNGPRGEQFF
- | TRBJ1-4 | TRBV7-8 | CASSLEGLVNEKLFF
- | TRBJ1-2 | TRBV7-2 | CASSGRQGANYGYTF
- | TRBJ1-4 | TRBV30 | CAWKRTGEKLFF
- | TRBJ2-1 | TRBV6-5 | CASSQRIQVNEQFF
- | TRBJ2-1 | TRBV28 | CASSLLSRTGAQKYNEQFF
- | TRBJ1-5 | TRBV28 | CASSTTPSHQPQHF
once | TRBJ2-1 | TRBV13 | CASSLRRQSSNEQFF
- | TRBJ2-1 | TRBV11-2 | CASSLDSASREGSYNEQFF
- | TRBJ2-4 | TRBV5-6 | CASSLAGQAKNIQYF
- | TRBJ2-7 | TRBV28 | CASSSDDYEQYF
- | TRBJ2-3 | TRBV7-9 | CASGQGARDTQYF
- | TRBJ2-1 | TRBV7-2 | CASSLVLANEQFF
- | TRBJ2-3 | TRBV29-1 | CSVALDTQYF
- | TRBJ1-4 | TRBV11-2 | CASSLGGSEKLFF
once | TRBJ1-5 | TRBV19 | CASSKQGGGPQHF
- | TRBJ1-1 | TRBV2 | CASKQVNTEAFF
- | TRBJ2-6 | TRBV5-8 | CASSLGGAGANVLTF
- | TRBJ2-1 | TRBV18 | CASSPDSPSNEQFF
- | TRBJ2-1 | TRBV12-2 | CASRPRGLPTYNEQFF
- | TRBJ1-5 | TRBV11-2 | CASSTGGAGQPQHF
- | TRBJ2-3 | TRBV28 | CASSGSLRLSTDTQYF
- | TRBJ2-5 | TRBV4-2 | CASSQVGQQETQYF
- | TRBJ1-6 | TRBV4-2 | CASSQAESSYNSPLHF
- | TRBJ1-1 | TRBV29-1 | CSVESGGGTEAFF
- | TRBJ1-1 | TRBV11-2 | CASSIRDRLNTEAFF
- | TRBJ2-2 | TRBV7-9 | CASSLLIGQNTGELFF
- | TRBJ2-2 | TRBV7-2 | CASSFDQNTGELFF
- | TRBJ1-1 | TRBV23-1 | CASTTYRLNTEAFF
- | TRBJ1-4 | TRBV4-2 | CASSPRDRGINEKLFF
- | TRBJ2-2 | TRBV30 | CASSGTGFTGELFF
- | TRBJ1-4 | TRBV19 | CASSIGSGNEKLFF
- | TRBJ2-5 | TRBV10-3 | CAISRDRAQETQYF
- | TRBJ2-6 | TRBV7-9 | CASSLISGANVLTF
- | TRBJ2-4 | TRBV18 | CASSPIGTQNIQYF
- | TRBJ1-1 | TRBV10-2 | CASSEQGAEAFF
once | TRBJ2-7 | TRBV6-1 | CASAQGPYEQYF
- | TRBJ2-3 | TRBV4-3 | CASSRKTGTGGTDTQYF
- | TRBJ1-1 | TRBV18 | CASSIQGMNTEAFF
- | TRBJ1-6 | TRBV23-1 | CASSQPWTGQDSPLHF
- | TRBJ1-1 | TRBV12-3/TRBV12-4 | CASSLGGVTEAFF
- | TRBJ2-2 | TRBV27 | CASSLRNTGELFF
- | TRBJ1-3 | TRBV5-4 | CASSWGGGSASGNTIYF
- | TRBJ2-7 | TRBV19 | CASSRGQGADEQYF
- | TRBJ2-3 | TRBV9 | CASSVENSGGLEQYF
- | TRBJ2-1 | TRBV6-4 | CASSLEHESSYNEQFF
- | TRBJ1-1 | TRBV5-5 | CASSRKGDTEAFF
- | TRBJ1-5 | TRBV5-8 | CASSFRRSNQPQHF
- | TRBJ2-7 | TRBV10-2 | CASKLAGVSYEQYF
few | TRBJ2-1 | TRBV9 | CASSSGSRLYNEQFF